Sequencing of this T cell receptor beta chain was carried out in a study of PD-L1 blockade in urothelial cancer. Across the study: Administration of atezolizumab to patients began around 2014, at 1,200 mg intravenously every 3 weeks. After treatment start, blood was analyzed at 3 weeks (second dose) and at 6 weeks.

Specified time point: pretreatment peripheral blood. Synthetic analogs of TCR templates were spiked into every PCR. Measured with immunoSEQ multiplex PCR; TCRdb has only the in-frame clones, and not every one. The sample shows 84,000 or so clones, more than 75% of them seen only once. The CDR3 sequence is 17 residues long. The ends lost 5 bases at V and 0 bases at J; junction bases unmatched: 11. CDR1 and CDR2 from the germline V gene are SGHAT and FQDESV (reference sequence). The origin of this receptor is a man aged 55 to 70 with urothelial cancer. This sample comprised PBMCs, obtained around atezolizumab (anti-PD-L1) treatment. The rearrangement joins TRBV11-1 to TRBJ2-7; TRBD1 matches 9 bases. The CDR3 bases are TGTGCCAGCAGCCCGGGGACAGGGAGAGGGTCCTCCTACGAGCAGTACTTC. As protein: CASSPGTGRGSSYEQYF. The whole variable domain, remainder taken from reference TRBV11-1 and TRBJ2-7, is EAEVAQSPRYKITEKSQAVAFWCDPISGHATLYWYRQILGQGPELLVQFQDESVVDDSQLPKDRFSAERLKGVDSTLKIQPAELGDSAMYLCASSPGTGRGSSYEQYFGPGTRLTVT.